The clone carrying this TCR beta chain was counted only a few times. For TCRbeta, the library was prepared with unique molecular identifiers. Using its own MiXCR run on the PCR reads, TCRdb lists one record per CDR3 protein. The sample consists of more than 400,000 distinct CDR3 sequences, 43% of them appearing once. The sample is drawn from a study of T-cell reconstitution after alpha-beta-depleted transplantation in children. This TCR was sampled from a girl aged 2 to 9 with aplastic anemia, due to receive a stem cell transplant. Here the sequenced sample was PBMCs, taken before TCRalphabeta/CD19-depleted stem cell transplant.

The CDR3 sequence: CASSPLRRGTYEQYF. DNA of the CDR3: TGTGCCAGCAGTCCCCTCAGACGGGGGACCTACGAGCAGTACTTC. The rearrangement links TRBV12-3 or TRBV12-4 to TRBJ2-7; D perhaps matches TRBD2 (6 bases). V was cut by 5 bases and J by 2 bases, with 16 bases left in between. The CDR3 length is 15 residues.